One and the same sample provided the 27 T cell receptor beta chains below, sequenced in a study of persistence of HIV-infected CD4 T cells. This was the immunoSEQ version 4 assay in survey mode. Profiling relied on immunoSEQ multiplex PCR, and the TCRdb table lists in-frame clones only, not all of them. This sample has 64,000 or so clones, with about 77% found just once. No antigen has been identified for these receptors. An overlapping HIV-1 Gag peptide pool stimulated these cells at about 1 ug/peptide/mL. Sorted nonresponding memory CD4+ T cells were CD40L-negative, CD69-negative, CD45RO-high. The input for sequencing was CD4+ T cells sorted from PBMCs after approximately 19-hour stimulation, taken from a patient who received antiretroviral therapy. The receptors stem from an adult man with HIV who was CMV-seropositive.

The J gene is TRBJ2-1, the V gene TRBV5-1; D not certain. Germline values: CDR1 SGHRS, CDR2 YFSETQ. The CDR3 covers 13 residues. With 0 bases removed from V and 6 bases from J, the gap between germline ends came to 7 bases. As DNA, the CDR3 is TGCGCCAGCAGCTTGGGGCCGGGCAATGAGCAGTTCTTC. Translating gives CASSLGPGNEQFF.

The chain carries TRBV3-1 (or the pseudogene TRBV3-2) and TRBJ1-5; D perhaps matches TRBD1 (5 bases). V lost 1 base to trimming and J lost 4 bases, with 8 bases between them. CDR1 and CDR2 from the germline V gene are LGHDT and YNNKEL (reference sequence). CDR3 length: 14 amino acids. The CDR3 DNA reads TGTGCCAGCAGCCAAGGGAGGGGTAATCAGCCCCAGCATTTT. This encodes CASSQGRGNQPQHF.

CDR3 DNA sequence: TGTGCCAGCAGTTATCCCTGGGGGCAGTACACCGGGGAGCTGTTTTTT. Translating it yields CASSYPWGQYTGELFF. The chain has TRBV6-5 and TRBJ2-2; maybe TRBD1 (6 bases). V was cut by 3 bases and J by 3 bases, with 14 bases left in between. CDR3 length equals 16 residues. Germline V gene data show CDR1 as MNHEY and CDR2 as SVGAGI.

The chain carries TRBV6-5 and TRBJ1-1; the D is unclear. Germline assignment: CDR1 MNHEY and CDR2 SVGAGI. This CDR3 has 14 amino acids. V lost 0 bases to trimming and J lost 2 bases, with 7 bases between them. The CDR3 loop reads CASSYSNPNTEAFF. Here the CDR3 DNA reads TGTGCCAGCAGTTACTCGAATCCTAACACTGAAGCTTTCTTT.

The V and J genes are TRBV2 and TRBJ1-5; no clear D gene. Per germline, CDR1 SNHLY and CDR2 FYNNEI. The CDR3 totals 13 residues. V was trimmed by 3 bases and J by 6 bases, leaving 9 bases between them. The DNA of the CDR3 is TGTGCCAGCAGTGAGGAGGCGGGTCAGCCCCAGCATTTT. The encoded protein is CASSEEAGQPQHF.

A few counts support this clone. The gene calls are TRBV9 and TRBJ2-1; 12 bases are shared with TRBD2. The CDR3 has 16 amino acids. Germline assignment: CDR1 SGDLS and CDR2 YYNGEE. The junction had 7 bases not matched to a gene; V was cut back by 0 bases and J by 9 bases. The CDR3 region has the DNA TGTGCCAGCAGCGTAGTCGCTAGCGGGGGGGCCGGTGAGCAGTTCTTC. It specifies CASSVVASGGAGEQFF.

The chain uses TRBV6-5 and TRBJ2-1; D tentatively reads TRBD1 or TRBD2 (6 bases each). The CDR3 covers 14 residues. Trimming cost V 11 bases and J 4 bases, with 18 bases left between them. Germline V gives CDR1 MNHEY, CDR2 SVGAGI. CDR3 DNA sequence: TGTGCCTGCGCAAGGGGGGCCGGATACAATGAGCAGTTCTTC. Protein product: CACARGAGYNEQFF.

The genes are TRBV9 and TRBJ2-7; D unclear. The length of the CDR3 is 14 residues. Trimming left V 0 bases short and J 6 bases short, with 13 bases between. Per germline, CDR1 SGDLS and CDR2 YYNGEE. The CDR3 DNA reads TGTGCCAGCAGCGTAGGTGGCTTATCGGGCGAGCAGTACTTC. Translated: CASSVGGLSGEQYF.

The CDR3 is CASSPWDSDTQYF. The CDR3 DNA sequence: TGTGCCAGCAGTCCCTGGGACAGCGATACGCAGTATTTT. The V and J genes are TRBV6-6 and TRBJ2-3; TRBD1 agrees at 7 bases. In germline, CDR1 is MNHNY, CDR2 SVGAGI (reference sequence). After removal of 5 bases from V and 6 bases from J, the junction contained 5 bases not matched to a gene. The CDR3 extends over 13 amino acids.

The chain has TRBV12-3 or TRBV12-4 and TRBJ1-1; unclear D gene. V was pared by 2 bases and J by 7 bases, with 5 bases between. The CDR3 runs to 11 residues. The CDR3 DNA sequence: TGTGCCAGCAGTTTAAGGAATGAAGCTTTCTTT. Protein sequence: CASSLRNEAFF.

Only one count was recorded for this clone. Other DNA variants within this sample encode the same CDR3. This rearrangement joins TRBV9 to TRBJ1-4; D is unclear. V lost 2 bases to trimming and J lost 3 bases, with 5 bases between them. The CDR3 is made up of 13 amino acids. The germline CDR1 and CDR2 sequences are SGDLS and YYNGEE. This chain's CDR3 is CASSVGSNEKLFF. The CDR3 nucleotides are TGTGCCAGCAGCGTCGGGTCTAATGAAAAACTGTTTTTT.

The chain joins TRBV7-8 to TRBJ1-1; D remains unclear. Trimming took off 1 base at V and 2 bases at J, with 11 bases between the two ends. CDR1 and CDR2 from the germline V gene are SGHVS and FQNEAQ. This CDR3 is 15 amino acids long. CDR3 residues: CASSLGSSRNTEAFF. CDR3 nucleotide sequence: TGTGCCAGCAGCTTAGGTTCCTCACGTAACACTGAAGCTTTCTTT.

This clone was recorded only once. This sequence joins TRBV10-3 and TRBJ2-7; the D is unclear. Germline lookup yields CDR1 ENHRY and CDR2 SYGVKD. The CDR3 runs to 12 residues. Between the trimmed V and J ends, which lost 8 bases and 0 bases, there was a span of 8 bases. The CDR3 DNA reads TGTGCCATCGGGCGGAGCTCCTACGAGCAGTACTTC. It is translated as CAIGRSSYEQYF.

V and J are TRBV19 and TRBJ2-1; D is tentatively TRBD1 or TRBD2 (5 bases each). Germline-derived CDR1 and CDR2 are LNHDA and SQIVND (reference sequence). With 4 bases removed from V and 9 bases from J, the gap between germline ends came to 19 bases. The CDR3 sequence is 15 residues long. In DNA, the CDR3 is TGTGCCAGTAGTACTCCGGGACGGGTAAGCCGTGAGCAGTTCTTC. Protein product: CASSTPGRVSREQFF. The complete variable domain, with remaining parts taken from reference TRBV19 and TRBJ2-1, reads DGGITQSPKYLFRKEGQNVTLSCEQNLNHDAMYWYRQDPGQGLRLIYYSQIVNDFQKGDIAEGYSVSREKKESFPLTVTSAQKNPTAFYLCASSTPGRVSREQFFGPGTRLTVL.

V usage is TRBV5-1 and J usage is TRBJ2-2, with D possibly matching TRBD2 (6 bases). This CDR3 contains 14 residues. The germline V and J ends were trimmed by 4 bases and 4 bases, with 11 bases remaining between them. Per the germline V gene, CDR1 is SGHRS and CDR2 is YFSETQ. DNA of the CDR3: TGCGCCAGCAGCACGGGACTCTTCACCGGGGAGCTGTTTTTT. Amino acid sequence: CASSTGLFTGELFF.

The rearrangement links TRBV29-1 to TRBJ2-2; D possibly matches TRBD1 or TRBD2 (6 bases each). This CDR3 spans 14 amino acids. Per germline, CDR1 SQVTM and CDR2 ANQGSEA. Trimming removed 2 bases at V and 4 bases at J, with 11 bases between. CDR3 loop: CSVERRGATGELFF. CDR3 coding DNA: TGCAGCGTTGAAAGAAGGGGGGCCACCGGGGAGCTGTTTTTT.

The chain uses TRBV27 and TRBJ1-5; D is uncertain. Per germline, CDR1 MNHEY and CDR2 SMNVEV (reference sequence). CDR3 length: 15 amino acids. Trimming took 2 bases from V and 3 from J, leaving 11 bases between them. This CDR3 is CASSLRAAANQPQHF. CDR3 DNA: TGTGCCAGCAGTTTAAGGGCGGCAGCCAATCAGCCCCAGCATTTT.

The V and J genes are TRBV11-3 and TRBJ1-4; a possible D gene is TRBD1 (6 bases). Trimming stripped 4 bases from V and 7 bases from J, with 13 bases between. The germline gives CDR1 SGHNT, CDR2 YENEEA. The CDR3 is 14 amino acids. CDR3 amino acids: CASSSGGAGEKLFF. CDR3 bases: TGTGCCAGCAGCTCCGGGGGGGCAGGTGAAAAACTGTTTTTT.

The chain couples TRBV2 to TRBJ2-7; tentative D call: TRBD2 (6 bases). Germline lookup yields CDR1 SNHLY and CDR2 FYNNEI. With 8 bases removed from V and 1 base from J, the gap between germline ends came to 9 bases. CDR3 length: 12 residues. The CDR3 is CASGTYSYEQYF. The CDR3 DNA sequence: TGTGCCAGCGGGACTTATTCCTACGAGCAGTACTTC. Looking up the rest from reference TRBV2 and TRBJ2-7 gives the full variable domain: EPEVTQTPSHQVTQMGQEVILRCVPISNHLYFYWYRQILGQKVEFLVSFYNNEISEKSEIFDDQFSVERPDGSNFTLKIRSTKLEDSAMYFCASGTYSYEQYFGPGTRLTVT.

The rearrangement links TRBV9 to TRBJ1-1; possible D gene TRBD1, 6 bases. The length of the CDR3 is 16 residues. Germline assignment: CDR1 SGDLS and CDR2 YYNGEE. The germline V and J ends were trimmed by 0 bases and 4 bases, with 16 bases remaining between them. The CDR3 region has the DNA TGTGCCAGCAGCGTAGTACAGGGAATAAGAGGCACTGAAGCTTTCTTT. Amino acids: CASSVVQGIRGTEAFF.

This clone was seen a few times. The V and J genes are TRBV6-5 and TRBJ1-5; D ambiguous. Per germline, CDR1 MNHEY and CDR2 SVGAGI. The CDR3 covers 15 residues. With 5 bases removed from V and 2 bases from J, the gap between germline ends came to 13 bases. CDR3 sequence: CASSPGRLGNQPQHF. The CDR3 DNA reads TGTGCCAGCAGTCCCGGGCGGTTGGGCAATCAGCCCCAGCATTTT.

The chain has TRBV5-1 and TRBJ2-1, with TRBD2 identical over 14 bases. The germline CDR1 and CDR2 sequences are SGHRS and YFSETQ. This CDR3 spans 19 amino acids. J was trimmed by 0 bases and V by 4 bases; bases with no gene match: 9. Here the CDR3 reads CASSPGLAGGPNSYNEQFF. CDR3 coding DNA: TGCGCCAGCAGCCCCGGACTAGCGGGGGGACCGAACTCCTACAATGAGCAGTTCTTC.

This clone is medium-sized in the sample. The CDR3 DNA is TGTGCCGATGCATGGACGGTGAACACTGAAGCTTTCTTT. Residues: CADAWTVNTEAFF. This chain joins TRBV2 and TRBJ1-1; D not certain. V was cut by 11 bases and J by 0 bases, with 13 bases left in between. This CDR3 is 13 amino acids long. Germline loops: CDR1 SNHLY, CDR2 FYNNEI.

To note about this clone: The junction shows a germline mismatch at one end, possibly a read error. The gene calls are TRBV3-1 (or the pseudogene TRBV3-2) and TRBJ1-1; D gene ambiguous. This CDR3 is built from 13 residues. CDR1 is LGHDT, CDR2 YNNKEL, per germline (reference sequence). The CDR3 here is CASSPFRNAEAFF. The CDR3 bases are TGTGCCAGCAGCCCATTTCGGAACGCTGAAGCTTTCTTT.

This sequence joins TRBV2 and TRBJ2-7, with 8 bases fitting TRBD1. CDR1 and CDR2 from the germline V gene are SNHLY and FYNNEI. V gave up 5 bases and J gave up 6 bases; unmatched junction bases: 0. This CDR3 comprises 11 residues. CDR3 sequence reads: CASSTGGEQYF. CDR3 in DNA: TGTGCCAGCAGTACAGGGGGCGAGCAGTACTTC.

Only a few counts were recorded for this clone. V and J are TRBV10-2 and TRBJ1-5; unclear D gene. CDR3 length equals 13 residues. Trimming shortened V by 8 bases and J by 7 bases, and 15 bases separated the two germline ends. The V gene's germline CDR1 is WSHSY and CDR2 SAAADI. CDR3: CASCGRAGQPQHF. CDR3 DNA sequence: TGCGCCAGCTGCGGTAGGGCCGGACAGCCCCAGCATTTT.

The chain employs TRBV5-1 and TRBJ1-6, with D hard to call. The CDR3 has 13 residues. Germline lookup yields CDR1 SGHRS and CDR2 YFSETQ. V lost 4 bases to trimming and J lost 6 bases, with 8 bases between them. The CDR3 DNA is TGCGCCAGCAGCACTGGTCCTAATTCACCCCTCCACTTT. Encoded protein: CASSTGPNSPLHF.